This TCR beta chain was obtained from a study of regulatory T cells in long-lasting Graves disease. Time point described: persistent/refractory GD, antithyroid drugs over 5 years with positive TRAb. RNA extracted from PBMCs served as the sequencing template. The guidelines of the American Thyroid Association were the basis for diagnosing Graves' disease. Xi'an, China, was home to the endocrinology department that provided patients. Study-level findings and limits: There were preferences for TRBV28, TRBJ1-2 and TRBJ2-5 in persistent disease.

A few counts support this clonotype. What it recognizes is unknown. Sequencing libraries for TCR beta were prepared with iRepertoire HTBI primers and Arm-PCR of CDR3 regions. TCRdb reprocessed the multiplex PCR reads with MiXCR, giving one entry per CDR3 protein. This table holds about 470,000 distinct CDR3 sequences, 20% to 25% found once. The CDR3 has 13 residues. Germline V gives CDR1 SQVTM, CDR2 ANQGSEA. Trimming left V 1 base short and J 3 bases short, with 9 bases between. The sequencing used peripheral blood mononuclear cells (PBMCs), collected when the disease was refractory, from a patient treated with antithyroid drugs. The receptor was isolated from a female donor with Graves disease. The V and J genes are TRBV29-1 and TRBJ1-2; possible D gene TRBD1, 6 bases. This CDR3 is CSVEGGAHYGYTF. DNA of the CDR3: TGCAGCGTTGAAGGGGGGGCTCACTATGGCTACACCTTC.